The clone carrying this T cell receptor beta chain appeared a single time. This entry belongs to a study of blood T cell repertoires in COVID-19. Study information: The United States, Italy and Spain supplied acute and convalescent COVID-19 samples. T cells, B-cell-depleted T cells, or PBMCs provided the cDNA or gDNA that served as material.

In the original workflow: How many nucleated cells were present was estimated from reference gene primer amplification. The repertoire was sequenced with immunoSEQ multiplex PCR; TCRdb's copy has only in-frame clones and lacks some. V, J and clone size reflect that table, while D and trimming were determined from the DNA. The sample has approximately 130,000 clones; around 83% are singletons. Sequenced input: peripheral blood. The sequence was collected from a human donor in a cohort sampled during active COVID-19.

The CDR3 sequence is CASSVISTDTQYF. CDR3 DNA: TGTGCCAGCAGTGTAATAAGCACAGATACGCAGTATTTT. This chain connects TRBV2 to TRBJ2-3, with D uncertain. The V end lost 4 bases, the J end lost 0 bases, and 5 bases lay between the germline ends. The germline V gene encodes CDR1 SNHLY and CDR2 FYNNEI. This CDR3 spans 13 amino acids. The full variable domain, in which reference TRBV2 and TRBJ2-3 provide the parts outside the CDR3, is EPEVTQTPSHQVTQMGQEVILRCVPISNHLYFYWYRQILGQKVEFLVSFYNNEISEKSEIFDDQFSVERPDGSNFTLKIRSTKLEDSAMYFCASSVISTDTQYFGPGTRLTVL.